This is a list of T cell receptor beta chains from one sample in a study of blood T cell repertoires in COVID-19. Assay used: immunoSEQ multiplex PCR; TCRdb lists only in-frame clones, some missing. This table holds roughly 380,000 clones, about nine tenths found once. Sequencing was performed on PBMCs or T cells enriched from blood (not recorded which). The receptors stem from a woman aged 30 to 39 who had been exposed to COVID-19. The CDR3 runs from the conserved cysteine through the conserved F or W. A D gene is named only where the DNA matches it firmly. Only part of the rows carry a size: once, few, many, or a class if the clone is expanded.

TGTGCCAGCAGCCTGACTAGCGCCTCCTACGAGCAGTACTTC CASSLTSASYEQYF - TRBV7-6 TRBD2 TRBJ2-7
TGTGCCAGCAGGGGAGGGGCCCCCTACGAGCAGTACTTC CASRGGAPYEQYF - TRBV6-5 TRBD2 TRBJ2-7
TGCGCCAGCAGCTCCGGACAGGGCGCGGGAAATGAAAAACTGTTTTTT CASSSGQGAGNEKLFF once TRBV5-1 TRBD1 TRBJ1-4
TGTGCCAGCAGTTTTGAGGGGGGGGCAGATACGCAGTATTTT CASSFEGGADTQYF - TRBV27 - TRBJ2-3
TGTGCCTGGAGTTCAGGGGGCGCCGAGACCCAGTACTTC CAWSSGGAETQYF - TRBV30 TRBD1 TRBJ2-5
TGCAGCGTTGAAGATAGTCGGGGGGCGGCCGGGGAGCTGTTTTTT CSVEDSRGAAGELFF - TRBV29-1 - TRBJ2-2
TGTGCCAGCAGTTTCAGCGGCGAGCAGTACTTC CASSFSGEQYF once TRBV28 - TRBJ2-7
TGTGCCAGCTCACCGTCCAACTTCAAGCGTAGTGAGCAGTTCTTC CASSPSNFKRSEQFF - TRBV18 - TRBJ2-1
TGTGCCAGTAGTGGAAGAACAGGGGACTATGGCTACACCTTC CASSGRTGDYGYTF once TRBV19 TRBD1 TRBJ1-2
TGTGCCAGCTCACCCCCGGGACTACCTTACGAGCAGTACTTC CASSPPGLPYEQYF - TRBV18 TRBD2 TRBJ2-7
TGTGCCATCAATACCGGCGCAGGAAACACTGAAGCTTTCTTT CAINTGAGNTEAFF - TRBV10-3 - TRBJ1-1
TGTGCCAGCAGCTTACTGCGGCTAGCGGGGAGCTCCTACGAGCAGTACTTC CASSLLRLAGSSYEQYF - TRBV7-9 TRBD2 TRBJ2-7
TGTGCCAGCAGTTACCTCTACGAGCAGTACTTC CASSYLYEQYF - TRBV6-2/TRBV6-3 - TRBJ2-7
TGTGCCACCAGCAGACGGACGGGGTCGGGGGATGAAAAACTGTTTTTT CATSRRTGSGDEKLFF - TRBV15 - TRBJ1-4
TGCGCCAGCAGCTTGGGAGACAGGGGGCGCAGAAACTATGGCTACACCTTC CASSLGDRGRRNYGYTF few TRBV5-1 TRBD1 TRBJ1-2
TGTGCCAGCAGTTTACCGGGTCCGAACACTGAAGCTTTCTTT CASSLPGPNTEAFF - TRBV28 - TRBJ1-1
TGCGCCAGCAGACAGCTCATGAACACTGAAGCTTTCTTT CASRQLMNTEAFF - TRBV5-1 - TRBJ1-1
TGTGCCTGGACAGGGGGCATTTGGGAAAAACTGTTTTTT CAWTGGIWEKLFF - TRBV30 TRBD1 TRBJ1-4
TGTGCCACCAGTGATGCGGTGAACACTGAAGCTTTCTTT CATSDAVNTEAFF - TRBV24-1 - TRBJ1-1
TGTGCCAGCAGCCTCCAGGGACTAGCGGCCAATGAGCAGTTCTTC CASSLQGLAANEQFF - TRBV7-2 TRBD2 TRBJ2-1
TGTGCCAGTAGGGCCGACAGGAGCTCCTACAATGAGCAGTTCTTC CASRADRSSYNEQFF - TRBV19 - TRBJ2-1
TGCGCCAGCAGCTCCGGGACAGACGGAGAGACCCAGTACTTC CASSSGTDGETQYF - TRBV5-1 TRBD1 TRBJ2-5
TGTGCCAGCAGCCGGCGACAGGGGGGCAGGCTGTTTTTT CASSRRQGGRLFF - TRBV5-8 TRBD1 TRBJ2-2
TGTGCCAGCAGCGGCGGGGCAGGGTTAACCGGGGAGCTGTTTTTT CASSGGAGLTGELFF few TRBV2 - TRBJ2-2